This T cell receptor beta chain appears in the sequencing data of a study of shared clonotypes between healthy human individuals. This clone was seen only once. J was trimmed by 0 bases and V by 5 bases; bases with no gene match: 8. CDR3 length equals 15 residues. Germline loops: CDR1 SGDLS, CDR2 YYNGEE. Memory CD4+ cells were the fraction left after CD45RA+ naive selection. The data were produced by immunoSEQ multiplex PCR, yet TCRdb's version contains in-frame clones alone and is incomplete. The sample has 2 million to 2.5 million clones, 90% to 95% seen once. The gene calls are TRBV9 and TRBJ2-7; 7 bases map to TRBD2. This sequence was found in a man younger than 35 in good health. Some clones in this sample may be carry-over from other donors' samples. The sequencing input was naive CD4+ T cells from PBMCs. Subset: CD45RA+ positively selected. The CDR3: CASSPLAESSYEQYF. Written as DNA, the CDR3 is TGTGCCAGCAGTCCCCTAGCGGAGAGCTCCTACGAGCAGTACTTC.